The clone carrying this TCR beta chain showed up just a few times. No antigen is known for it. The record originates from a study of Graves' ophthalmopathy and Graves' hyperthyroidism. Study conclusions and caveats: Appearing in blood as well were most expanded thyroid clonotypes above 0.001 frequency.

Among the exclusions were patients with other autoimmune diseases, uncontrolled infections, pregnancy or lactation. Germline V lookup: CDR1 SNHLY, CDR2 FYNNEI. Trimming stripped 5 bases from V and 7 bases from J, with 20 bases between. This CDR3 region has 15 residues. From RNA, the CDR3 regions of TCR beta chains were amplified and sequenced. RT-PCR with HTBI primers came first, then second-round multiplex PCR. A single record per CDR3 protein comes from TCRdb applying MiXCR to the multiplex PCR reads. Found here are about 340,000 distinct CDR3 sequences, roughly a sixth of them singletons; the top ten hold around 12%.

The V and J genes are TRBV2 and TRBJ1-2; D ambiguous. The receptor's source is an adult man with Graves' ophthalmopathy. The sample taken for sequencing was peripheral blood. CDR3 nucleotide sequence: TGTGCCAGCAGTCCCCAACGAGGACCCCGGAGTGGCTACACCTTC. Encoded protein: CASSPQRGPRSGYTF.